These 20 T cell receptor beta chains were all obtained from the same sample, sequenced in a study of shared clonotypes between healthy human individuals. Libraries were prepared by immunoSEQ multiplex PCR; TCRdb keeps only in-frame clonotypes and omits some of them. The sample contains fewer than 1.8 million clones, around 98.5% of which appear only once. The sample comprised naive CD4+ T cells sorted from blood. Documented subset: CD45RA+ positively selected. These receptors originate from a man under 40 in good health.

Points on this clone: Other DNA sequences of this sample code for an identical CDR3. CDR3 sequence: CASSLTGSSYEQYF. CDR3 nucleotide sequence: TGTGCCAGCAGCTTAACAGGGAGCTCCTACGAGCAGTACTTC. The gene calls are TRBV11-3 and TRBJ2-7, with D tentatively TRBD1 (6 bases). CDR1 is SGHNT and CDR2 is YENEEA in the germline V gene. V dropped 2 bases and J dropped 0 bases, with 8 bases sitting between them. CDR3 length equals 14 residues.

The chain is built from TRBV4-2 and TRBJ2-1; 10 bases are shared with TRBD1. Trimming took 4 bases from V and 6 from J; bases not matched to a gene: 6. The CDR3 is 15 residues long. Per the germline V gene, CDR1 is LGHNA and CDR2 is YNFKEQ. The CDR3 nucleotides read TGTGCCAGCAGCCCGACAGGGGGCTTTTTCAATGAGCAGTTCTTC. The encoded protein is CASSPTGGFFNEQFF.

The rearrangement joins TRBV5-6 to TRBJ1-1; no clear D gene. Germline V gene lookup returns CDR1 SGHDT and CDR2 YYEEEE. V was clipped by 0 bases and J by 0 bases, with 9 bases between them. The CDR3 has 15 residues. CDR3 sequence (DNA): TGTGCCAGCAGCTTGGGGTTGCGGTTGAACACTGAAGCTTTCTTT. Its translation: CASSLGLRLNTEAFF.

This chain joins TRBV14 and TRBJ2-1; D ambiguous. Deletions cut 0 bases from V and 12 bases from J, with 9 bases between. The CDR3 spans 12 residues. Germline assignment: CDR1 SGHDN and CDR2 FVKESK. This chain's CDR3 is CASSQDLWRQFF. Here the CDR3 DNA reads TGTGCCAGCAGCCAAGATCTTTGGCGGCAGTTCTTC.

This clone was observed a handful of times. The chain recombines TRBV2 with TRBJ2-2; D is unresolved. Germline-derived CDR1 and CDR2 are SNHLY and FYNNEI. CDR3 size: 13 residues. V was cut by 6 bases and J by 5 bases, with 10 bases left in between. CDR3 loop: CASSGSGTGELFF. As DNA, the CDR3 is TGTGCCAGCAGCGGAAGTGGTACCGGGGAGCTGTTTTTT.

The V gene is TRBV27, the J gene TRBJ2-3; TRBD2 matches 7 bases. Germline CDR1 reads MNHEY; CDR2 reads SMNVEV (reference sequence). Trimming removed 4 bases from V and 0 bases from J; junction bases left unmatched: 7. This CDR3 contains 16 residues. The CDR3 nucleotides are TGTGCCAGCAGTTCCTTACTAGCGACTAGCACAGATACGCAGTATTTT. Protein: CASSSLLATSTDTQYF.

This rearrangement joins TRBV28 to TRBJ1-1, with no clear D. Germline assignment: CDR1 MDHEN and CDR2 SYDVKM. V gave up 10 bases and J gave up 3 bases, with 9 bases separating them. The CDR3 runs 11 residues. The CDR3 coding sequence is TGTGCCACCGTACAGTACACTGAAGCTTTCTTT. Its translation: CATVQYTEAFF.

The chain carries TRBV5-4 and TRBJ2-6; D call uncertain. Trimming removed 0 bases from V and 1 base from J, with 5 bases in between. The CDR3 consists of 15 residues. Germline-derived CDR1 and CDR2 are SGHNT and YYREEE (reference sequence). CDR3 loop: CASSLGPSGANVLTF. CDR3 nucleotides: TGTGCCAGCAGCTTGGGACCTTCTGGGGCCAACGTCCTGACTTTC.

The gene calls are TRBV6-5 and TRBJ2-1; 7 bases are shared with TRBD1. The CDR3 contains 14 residues. Germline loops: CDR1 MNHEY, CDR2 SVGAGI. The V segment lost 5 bases and the J segment 7 bases; nucleotides outside the gene matches: 8. This CDR3 reads CASSRDSHLNEQFF. In DNA, the CDR3 is TGTGCCAGCAGTCGGGACAGCCATCTTAATGAGCAGTTCTTC.

The chain combines TRBV6-5 with TRBJ1-5, with 7 bases matching TRBD1. Germline V gene data show CDR1 as MNHEY and CDR2 as SVGAGI. V lost 6 bases to trimming and J lost 6 bases; unmatched junction nucleotides: 11. The length of the CDR3 is 15 residues. The CDR3 nucleotides read TGTGCCAGCAGGGAACTTAATACAGGGGTTCAGCCCCAGCATTTT. Translating gives CASRELNTGVQPQHF.

The rearrangement uses TRBV6-5 and TRBJ2-7, with D hard to call. The CDR3 extends over 13 amino acids. V dropped 2 bases and J dropped 2 bases, with 7 bases sitting between them. Germline V gene data show CDR1 as MNHEY and CDR2 as SVGAGI. For the CDR3, the DNA is TGTGCCAGCAGTTACCCATCGGCCTACGAGCAGTACTTC. Protein sequence: CASSYPSAYEQYF.

This clone was counted a single time. J is TRBJ1-1 and V is TRBV18; D gene unclear. Per the germline V gene, CDR1 is KGHSH and CDR2 is LQKENI. Trimming stripped 3 bases from V and 3 bases from J, with 11 bases between. CDR3 length: 14 amino acids. The CDR3 spells CASSPAGQDTEAFF. As DNA, the CDR3 is TGTGCCAGCTCACCGGCAGGTCAGGACACTGAAGCTTTCTTT.

The chain uses TRBV6-5 and TRBJ2-3; D is unresolved. Deletions cut 3 bases from V and 2 bases from J, with 12 bases between. The CDR3 extends over 15 amino acids. The V gene's germline CDR1 is MNHEY and CDR2 SVGAGI. The CDR3 nucleotides read TGTGCCAGCAGTTATATGGGAATGGTCACAGATACGCAGTATTTT. Translating it yields CASSYMGMVTDTQYF.

The chain has TRBV2 and TRBJ2-3; D is perhaps TRBD2 (6 bases). In germline, CDR1 is SNHLY, CDR2 FYNNEI. The CDR3 is 15 residues long. Trimming stripped 4 bases from V and 4 bases from J, with 15 bases between. The CDR3 region has the DNA TGTGCCAGCAGTGGTCGCGGGGCTCCGCCAGATACGCAGTATTTT. This gives the protein CASSGRGAPPDTQYF.

The chain recombines TRBV27 with TRBJ1-2; 9 bases match TRBD1. CDR1 is MNHEY, CDR2 SMNVEV, per germline (reference sequence). The CDR3 runs 16 residues. V was clipped by 3 bases and J by 4 bases; unmatched bases: 9. CDR3 loop: CASSFHRGRSVYGYTF. CDR3 sequence (DNA): TGTGCCAGCAGTTTCCACAGGGGGCGCAGCGTCTATGGCTACACCTTC.

The CDR3 DNA reads as TGCGCCAGCAGGCAGGGGAGCAATCAGCCCCAGCATTTT. Translating gives CASRQGSNQPQHF. This chain connects TRBV10-2 to TRBJ1-5, with a tentative D call TRBD1 (6 bases). Germline V CDR1 and CDR2: WSHSY, SAAADI. The CDR3 has 13 residues. The V gene lost 6 bases and the J gene lost 1 base, with 7 bases spanning the gap.

The V gene is TRBV4-1, the J gene TRBJ2-2; D could derive from TRBD1 or TRBD2 (5 bases each). With 6 bases removed from V and 10 bases from J, the gap between germline ends came to 15 bases. From germline, CDR1 is MGHRA and CDR2 YSYEKL. The CDR3 is 13 amino acids. CDR3 residues: CASRGVGPVELFF. The CDR3 DNA reads TGCGCCAGCAGGGGGGTGGGTCCGGTGGAGCTGTTTTTT.

With respect to this clone: Other DNA variants within this sample encode the same CDR3. This sequence joins TRBV14 and TRBJ2-3; D not certain. Germline-derived CDR1 and CDR2 are SGHDN and FVKESK. V lost 4 bases and J 5 bases, leaving 4 bases between the germline ends. This CDR3 is built from 11 residues. The CDR3 DNA is TGTGCCAGCAGCCGCGGAGATACGCAGTATTTT. Its protein is CASSRGDTQYF.

V is TRBV12-5 and J is TRBJ2-7; 13 nucleotides line up with TRBD2. The CDR3 has 16 amino acids. J was trimmed by 6 bases and V by 1 base; bases with no gene match: 6. CDR1 is LGHNT, CDR2 FRNRAP, per germline. The CDR3 DNA reads as TGTGCTAGTGGTTTGGATGGACTAGCGGGAGATCTCGAGCAGTACTTC. This codes for CASGLDGLAGDLEQYF.

The chain recombines TRBV5-1 with TRBJ2-5; D call uncertain. Trimming removed 6 bases at V and 5 bases at J, with 17 bases between. Germline V gives CDR1 SGHRS, CDR2 YFSETQ. The CDR3 length is 14 residues. The CDR3 loop reads CASTQTPQTETQYF. The DNA for the CDR3 is TGCGCCAGCACCCAAACCCCACAAACGGAGACCCAGTACTTC.